Each of the 28 T cell receptor beta chains below was sequenced from the same sample in a study of shared clonotypes between healthy human individuals. Some clones are missing from TCRdb's copy, which holds only in-frame ones; the method was immunoSEQ multiplex PCR. Of around 1,000,000 clones in the sample, about 72% are singletons; the top ten hold about 0.89%. Sequenced input: memory CD4+ T cells from PBMCs. Subset reported: CD45RA-negative fraction. These receptors all stem from a young man in good health. Some clones in this sample may be carry-over from other donors' samples.

In regard to this clone: Additional DNA sequences in this sample encode the identical CDR3. The CDR3 sequence: CASSLAGPQETQYF. DNA of the CDR3: TGCGCCAGCAGCTTGGCCGGCCCTCAAGAGACCCAGTACTTC. V usage is TRBV5-1 and J usage is TRBJ2-5; D is unresolved. CDR1 and CDR2 (germline): SGHRS, YFSETQ. The CDR3 has 14 amino acids. V lost 0 bases to trimming and J lost 2 bases, with 8 bases between them.

This clone turned up a few times. At the DNA level, this CDR3 is encoded by other sequences in the same sample as well. This chain joins TRBV7-2 and TRBJ1-5, with D perhaps TRBD1 (6 bases). This CDR3 spans 14 amino acids. V dropped 6 bases and J dropped 1 base, with 10 bases sitting between them. Germline lookup yields CDR1 SGHTA and CDR2 FQGNSA. The CDR3 protein is CASSLDSSNQPQHF. DNA of the CDR3: TGTGCCAGCAGTTTGGACAGCAGCAATCAGCCCCAGCATTTT.

The sample holds a few counts of this clone. DNA for the CDR3: TGTGCCAGCAGTTTCACACAACTACAGAACACTGAAGCTTTCTTT. This translates into CASSFTQLQNTEAFF. V and J are TRBV27 and TRBJ1-1; D gene ambiguous. CDR1 and CDR2 from the germline V gene are MNHEY and SMNVEV (reference sequence). With 3 bases removed from V and 1 base from J, the gap between germline ends came to 12 bases. The CDR3 covers 15 residues.

J is TRBJ1-5 and V is TRBV19; 7 bases match TRBD1. The CDR3 runs to 15 residues. Losses at the gene ends were 4 bases for V and 7 bases for J; bases not matched to a gene: 10. Germline V CDR1 and CDR2: LNHDA, SQIVND (reference sequence). The CDR3 is CASSRRQGEKQPQHF. CDR3 in DNA: TGTGCCAGTAGTAGAAGACAGGGTGAGAAACAGCCCCAGCATTTT.

The sample holds one count of this clone. A much bigger clone sits one base away, suggesting this may be a read error. Other DNA sequences in this specimen translate into the identical CDR3. The chain recombines TRBV6-6 with TRBJ1-2; TRBD1 might be the D (5 bases). Germline CDR1 MNHNY, CDR2 SVGAGI (reference sequence). This CDR3 is 12 amino acids long. V was trimmed by 4 bases and J by 4 bases, leaving 7 bases between them. CDR3 sequence reads: CASSLDSYGYTF. The CDR3, as DNA: TGTGCCAGCAGTTTAGACAGCTATGGCTACACCTTC.

The CDR3: CASSSQGAFGEKLFF. CDR3 sequence (DNA): TGCGCCAGCAGTTCCCAGGGGGCGTTTGGTGAAAAACTGTTTTTT. This rearrangement joins TRBV5-1 to TRBJ1-4, with 8 bases matching TRBD1. Trimming took 5 bases from V and 7 from J; bases not matched to a gene: 10. Germline V gene sequence: CDR1 SGHRS, CDR2 YFSETQ. The CDR3 has 15 amino acids. Full variable domain (rest looked up from reference TRBV5-1 and TRBJ1-4): KAGVTQTPRYLIKTRGQQVTLSCSPISGHRSVSWYQQTPGQGLQFLFEYFSETQRNKGNFPGRFSGRQFSNSRSEMNVSTLELGDSALYLCASSSQGAFGEKLFFGSGTQLSVL.

The chain joins TRBV7-6 to TRBJ2-5; D is uncertain. Per germline, CDR1 SGHVS and CDR2 FNYEAQ. The CDR3 has 15 residues. The V gene lost 1 base and the J gene lost 5 bases, with 14 bases spanning the gap. The CDR3 DNA is TGTGCCAGCAGCTTAGAGCAGCTCGTTGGGGAGACCCAGTACTTC. It specifies CASSLEQLVGETQYF.

The V and J genes are TRBV5-6 and TRBJ1-6; no definite D call. The germline gives CDR1 SGHDT, CDR2 YYEEEE. Trimming stripped 1 base from V and 6 bases from J, with 14 bases between. There are 16 residues in the CDR3. The CDR3 sequence: CASSLTGGGTNSPLHF. The CDR3 DNA sequence: TGTGCCAGCAGCTTGACGGGCGGAGGTACTAATTCACCCCTCCACTTT.

The chain combines TRBV2 with TRBJ2-5; D remains unclear. Trimming took 6 bases from V and 0 from J, leaving 2 bases between them. Germline-derived CDR1 and CDR2 are SNHLY and FYNNEI. This CDR3 comprises 11 residues. CDR3 DNA: TGTGCCAGCAGGGACCAAGAGACCCAGTACTTC. Translated: CASRDQETQYF.

The chain has TRBV2 and TRBJ1-4; D gene uncertain. Trimming stripped 1 base from V and 13 bases from J, with 7 bases between. The germline V gene has CDR1 SNHLY and CDR2 FYNNEI. The CDR3 is 11 amino acids. CDR3 residues: CASSEVGRLFF. CDR3 DNA sequence: TGTGCCAGCAGTGAAGTGGGGAGACTGTTTTTT.

In its sample, this clone was seen once. V usage is TRBV7-3 and J usage is TRBJ2-7, with D hard to call. Deletions cut 3 bases from V and 7 bases from J, with 13 bases between. The CDR3 is made up of 13 amino acids. CDR1 and CDR2 (germline): SGHTA, FQGTGA. The CDR3 nucleotides read TGTGCCAGCAGCTTGGGTCCAGGTCGGGAGCAGTACTTC. It is translated as CASSLGPGREQYF. Combining the CDR3 with reference TRBV7-3 and TRBJ2-7 gives the whole variable domain GAGVSQTPSNKVTEKGKYVELRCDPISGHTALYWYRQSLGQGPEFLIYFQGTGAADDSGLPNDRFFAVRPEGSVSTLKIQRTERGDSAVYLCASSLGPGREQYFGPGTRLTVT.

Remarks on this clone: The same CDR3 also results from other DNA sequences found in this sample. V gene TRBV18 combines with J gene TRBJ2-7, with unresolved D. The CDR3 length is 13 residues. From germline, CDR1 is KGHSH and CDR2 LQKENI. V shed 0 bases and J shed 4 bases, with 7 bases lying between them. Here the CDR3 DNA reads TGTGCCAGCTCACCACCAGGGTCTTACGAGCAGTACTTC. It translates to CASSPPGSYEQYF.

The chain combines TRBV7-8 with TRBJ1-3; D is unresolved. The CDR3 runs 14 residues. Trimming pared 3 bases from V and 1 base from J, leaving 7 bases between. CDR1 and CDR2 (germline): SGHVS, FQNEAQ. This chain's CDR3 is CASSFTTSGNTIYF. The CDR3 DNA is TGTGCCAGCAGCTTTACGACGTCTGGAAACACCATATATTTT.

This chain links TRBV5-4 with TRBJ1-2; 7 bases match TRBD1. This CDR3 contains 16 residues. CDR1 and CDR2 from the germline V gene are SGHNT and YYREEE (reference sequence). Trimming took 0 bases from V and 3 from J; bases not matched to a gene: 8. In DNA form, the CDR3 reads TGTGCCAGCAGCTTGGAGGGACAGAGGGGGGACTATGGCTACACCTTC. Translation gives CASSLEGQRGDYGYTF.

There are a few counts of this clone. The V call is TRBV6-5, the J call TRBJ1-1; 11 bases map to TRBD1. The CDR3 is made up of 15 amino acids. Unmatched junction bases numbered 7, after V lost 1 base and J lost 9 bases. Germline V gives CDR1 MNHEY, CDR2 SVGAGI. In DNA form, the CDR3 reads TGTGCCAGCAGTTACTTTACCGGGACAGGGGGTAAAGCTTTCTTT. This gives the protein CASSYFTGTGGKAFF.

Only one count was recorded for this clone. The chain links TRBV10-3 to TRBJ1-1; D unclear. The V gene's germline CDR1 is ENHRY and CDR2 SYGVKD. Trimming took 4 bases from V and 11 from J, leaving 17 bases between them. The CDR3 runs to 13 residues. As DNA, the CDR3 is TGTGCCATCAGTGCGACCTTCGGGGTGGAGGCTTTCTTT. Its protein product is CAISATFGVEAFF.

The gene calls are TRBV27 and TRBJ2-1; possibly TRBD1 or TRBD2 for D (5 bases each). V dropped 5 bases and J dropped 8 bases, with 25 bases sitting between them. In germline, CDR1 is MNHEY, CDR2 SMNVEV (reference sequence). CDR3 length: 17 amino acids. The CDR3 nucleotides read TGTGCCAGCAGTGGGGGAGCCGGGATTCTCTTTGGGGATGAGCAGTTCTTC. This gives the protein CASSGGAGILFGDEQFF.

A few counts support this clone. This chain joins TRBV15 and TRBJ2-1; TRBD2 matches 10 bases. The V and J ends lost 6 bases and 7 bases, in that order; junction bases with no gene match: 6. The CDR3 loop spans 14 amino acids. The germline V gene encodes CDR1 LNHNV and CDR2 YYDKDF (reference sequence). CDR3 DNA sequence: TGTGCCACCAGGCCGGGACTAGCGCAAAATGAGCAGTTCTTC. Translated: CATRPGLAQNEQFF.

The V gene is TRBV6-1, the J gene TRBJ2-1, with 7 bases lining up with TRBD2. CDR1 MNHNS and CDR2 SASEGT come from the germline V gene. J gave up 0 bases and V 8 bases, and 7 bases lay outside the gene matches. The CDR3 sequence is 15 residues long. CDR3 residues: CASAQAGRSYNEQFF. The CDR3 DNA reads TGTGCCAGCGCACAAGCGGGACGCTCCTACAATGAGCAGTTCTTC.

The chain uses TRBV28 and TRBJ2-2, with D perhaps being TRBD1 or TRBD2 (5 bases each). CDR3 size: 13 residues. Per germline, CDR1 MDHEN and CDR2 SYDVKM. Trimming took 5 bases from V and 2 from J, leaving 6 bases between them. In DNA form, the CDR3 reads TGTGCCAGCAGTAGGGACAACACCGGGGAGCTGTTTTTT. Its translation: CASSRDNTGELFF.

The chain uses TRBV7-9 and TRBJ2-2; 8 bases match TRBD2. The trim removed 5 bases at V and 4 bases at J, leaving 9 bases unmatched. The length of the CDR3 is 16 residues. The germline V gene encodes CDR1 SEHNR and CDR2 FQNEAQ (reference sequence). The CDR3 here is CASSPREGRGTGELFF. CDR3 nucleotide sequence: TGTGCCAGCAGCCCCCGGGAGGGGCGGGGCACCGGGGAGCTGTTTTTT.

The chain joins TRBV7-2 to TRBJ2-1, with 8 bases matching TRBD2. CDR1 is SGHTA and CDR2 is FQGNSA in the germline V gene. CDR3 length: 13 amino acids. V shed 7 bases, J shed 5 bases, and the junction held 4 bases outside the gene matches. CDR3 sequence reads: CASIKRENNEQFF. The DNA for the CDR3 is TGTGCCAGCATCAAGCGGGAGAACAATGAGCAGTTCTTC.

Many counts were recorded for this clone. The V call is TRBV2, the J call TRBJ1-5; 8 bases are a match to TRBD1. CDR1 and CDR2 (germline): SNHLY, FYNNEI. V shed 4 bases and J 5 bases; nucleotides not matched to a gene: 4. This CDR3 comprises 14 residues. CDR3 sequence reads: CASSGQGIHQPQHF. CDR3 sequence (DNA): TGTGCCAGCAGTGGACAGGGGATACATCAGCCCCAGCATTTT.

This chain connects TRBV7-9 to TRBJ1-5, with unresolved D. The V and J ends lost 5 bases and 4 bases respectively, with 12 bases between them. Per germline, CDR1 SEHNR and CDR2 FQNEAQ (reference sequence). The length of the CDR3 is 14 residues. The CDR3 DNA sequence: TGTGCCAGCAGCATCCGGACGGGGAATCAGCCCCAGCATTTT. Amino acids: CASSIRTGNQPQHF.

There are many counts of this clone. The V gene is TRBV11-1, the J gene TRBJ1-1; D not resolved. Germline CDR1 and CDR2: SGHAT and FQDESV (reference sequence). With 5 bases removed from V and 1 base from J, the gap between germline ends came to 17 bases. This CDR3 is built from 16 residues. CDR3 amino acids: CASSPGFWHENTEAFF. In DNA, the CDR3 is TGTGCCAGCAGCCCCGGCTTTTGGCATGAGAACACTGAAGCTTTCTTT. The variable domain in full, completed from reference TRBV11-1 and TRBJ1-1, reads EAEVAQSPRYKITEKSQAVAFWCDPISGHATLYWYRQILGQGPELLVQFQDESVVDDSQLPKDRFSAERLKGVDSTLKIQPAELGDSAMYLCASSPGFWHENTEAFFGQGTRLTVV.

The chain links TRBV5-1 to TRBJ2-5; 7 nucleotides align to TRBD1. J lost 1 base, V lost 8 bases, and 8 bases had no gene match. The CDR3 loop spans 14 amino acids. Germline V gene sequence: CDR1 SGHRS, CDR2 YFSETQ. CDR3 DNA sequence: TGCGCCAGTTATCTACAGGGGCCCCAAGAGACCCAGTACTTC. It is translated as CASYLQGPQETQYF. Together with reference TRBV5-1 and TRBJ2-5, the CDR3 gives the full variable domain: KAGVTQTPRYLIKTRGQQVTLSCSPISGHRSVSWYQQTPGQGLQFLFEYFSETQRNKGNFPGRFSGRQFSNSRSEMNVSTLELGDSALYLCASYLQGPQETQYFGPGTRLLVL.

The chain employs TRBV27 and TRBJ2-3, with D uncertain. V was trimmed by 1 base and J by 6 bases, leaving 17 bases between them. Germline CDR1 and CDR2: MNHEY and SMNVEV (reference sequence). The CDR3 sequence is 16 residues long. The CDR3 bases are TGTGCCAGCAGTTTATTAGGTGGACGTGGGAAGGATACGCAGTATTTT. Its protein product is CASSLLGGRGKDTQYF.

A single count supports this clone. V usage is TRBV7-2 and J usage is TRBJ2-7; no definite D call. Germline V gene sequence: CDR1 SGHTA, CDR2 FQGNSA. The germline V and J ends were trimmed by 1 base and 6 bases, with 7 bases remaining between them. The CDR3 covers 12 residues. The CDR3 sequence is CASSLVGSEQYF. The CDR3 DNA reads TGTGCCAGCAGCTTAGTCGGCAGCGAGCAGTACTTC.